These 18 T cell receptor beta chains share one sample of origin, sequenced in a study of T cell responses to AZD1222 COVID-19 vaccine. The table came from immunoSEQ multiplex PCR; TCRdb's copy has only in-frame clones and leaves some out. The sample shows approximately 93,000 clones, about 88% of them seen only once. The source was peripheral blood, collected 28 days after the second AZD1222 dose. The receptor set was obtained from an adult who received the AZD1222 COVID-19 vaccine.

The sample holds a few counts of this clone. V is TRBV21-1 and J is TRBJ2-1. TRBV21-1 is an annotated pseudogene. CDR3 length: 13 residues. CDR3 DNA: TGTGCCAGCAGCTCTGGGGGGCCGAATGAGCAGTTCTTC. Amino acids: CASSSGGPNEQFF.

This chain joins TRBV6-2 or TRBV6-3 and TRBJ1-2; D is unclear. V was clipped by 0 bases and J by 7 bases, with 12 bases between them. The V gene's germline CDR1 is MNHEY and CDR2 SVGEGT. The CDR3 loop spans 14 amino acids. CDR3 nucleotide sequence: TGTGCCAGCAGTTACTCACCCGATTCCTCTGGCTACACCTTC. Its protein is CASSYSPDSSGYTF.

The gene calls are TRBV28 and TRBJ1-6; 8 nucleotides align to TRBD1. The CDR3 has 15 amino acids. After removal of 7 bases from V and 10 bases from J, the junction contained 12 bases not matched to a gene. The V gene's germline CDR1 is MDHEN and CDR2 SYDVKM. The CDR3: CASIRTGRENSPLHF. CDR3 DNA sequence: TGTGCCAGCATCCGGACAGGGAGGGAGAACTCACCCCTCCACTTT.

V usage is TRBV19 and J usage is TRBJ1-2, with 7 bases fitting TRBD1. This CDR3 comprises 15 residues. CDR1 and CDR2 from the germline V gene are LNHDA and SQIVND (reference sequence). J lost 0 bases, V lost 5 bases, and 6 bases had no gene match. The CDR3 DNA sequence: TGTGCCAGTAGTGAGCGGGACAGCTCTAACTATGGCTACACCTTC. It codes for CASSERDSSNYGYTF.

This clone was picked up many times. The gene calls are TRBV19 and TRBJ1-4; maybe TRBD1 (6 bases). Deletions cut 5 bases from V and 7 bases from J, with 14 bases between. Per germline, CDR1 LNHDA and CDR2 SQIVND (reference sequence). The CDR3 totals 14 residues. DNA of the CDR3: TGTGCCAGTAGTCTCGGGACAAGTGGTGAAAAACTGTTTTTT. Amino acids: CASSLGTSGEKLFF.

The chain employs TRBV29-1 and TRBJ1-2; 8 positions agree with TRBD1. Germline CDR1 and CDR2: SQVTM and ANQGSEA. The CDR3 length is 15 residues. V shed 5 bases and J 6 bases; nucleotides not matched to a gene: 14. CDR3 sequence (DNA): TGCAGCGTTCCGGGACCAGGGGGCGGGGTTCATGGCTACACCTTC. It yields the protein CSVPGPGGGVHGYTF.

This clone was counted a single time. J is TRBJ2-1 and V is TRBV27; no definite D call. V lost 3 bases and J 6 bases, leaving 15 bases between the germline ends. The CDR3 totals 15 residues. Germline CDR1 MNHEY, CDR2 SMNVEV (reference sequence). The CDR3 sequence: CASSLRRVEVNEQFF. CDR3 coding DNA: TGTGCCAGCAGTTTGCGTAGAGTAGAAGTCAATGAGCAGTTCTTC.

A single count supports this clone. The chain uses TRBV6-2 or TRBV6-3 and TRBJ1-1, with a tentative D call TRBD1 (6 bases). Germline CDR1 is MNHEY and CDR2 is SVGEGT. Trimming took 4 bases from V and 1 from J, leaving 19 bases between them. The CDR3 contains 17 residues. In DNA form, the CDR3 reads TGTGCCAGCAGTTCCCGATGGGGAGGACAGACGAACACTGAAGCTTTCTTT. It encodes CASSSRWGGQTNTEAFF.

The rearrangement uses TRBV11-2 and TRBJ2-3; D is unclear. The germline CDR1 and CDR2 sequences are SGHAT and FQNNGV. This CDR3 comprises 11 residues. Trimming removed 5 bases at V and 6 bases at J, with 6 bases between. CDR3 amino acids: CASSTADTQYF. The DNA of the CDR3 is TGTGCCAGCAGCACCGCGGATACGCAGTATTTT.

The chain has TRBV5-1 and TRBJ1-1; no clear D. Trimming shortened V by 0 bases and J by 5 bases, and 14 bases separated the two germline ends. The germline CDR1 and CDR2 sequences are SGHRS and YFSETQ. The CDR3 is made up of 15 amino acids. The CDR3 spells CASSLASVGSTEAFF. CDR3 coding DNA: TGCGCCAGCAGCTTGGCCAGTGTGGGGTCAACTGAAGCTTTCTTT.

The V call is TRBV7-2, the J call TRBJ2-1; D might be TRBD2 (6 bases). V lost 1 base and J 7 bases, leaving 20 bases between the germline ends. The CDR3 extends over 17 amino acids. Germline values: CDR1 SGHTA, CDR2 FQGNSA. CDR3 region: CASSLVRAGMGRNEQFF. The CDR3 DNA follows: TGTGCCAGCAGCTTAGTTCGGGCGGGGATGGGTCGGAATGAGCAGTTCTTC.

V is TRBV5-4 and J is TRBJ1-2; maybe TRBD1 (6 bases). Germline V CDR1 and CDR2: SGHNT, YYREEE (reference sequence). The CDR3 covers 14 residues. Between the trimmed V and J ends, which lost 4 bases and 8 bases, there was a span of 18 bases. The CDR3 DNA sequence: TGTGCCAGCAGCCAAGATACAGGGATCGGAGGCTACACCTTC. This codes for CASSQDTGIGGYTF.

The sample holds one count of this clone. The V call is TRBV9, the J call TRBJ2-7, with TRBD1 matching over 8 bases. The J segment lost 3 bases and the V segment lost 0 bases, leaving 5 bases of the junction unmatched. The CDR3 is made up of 15 amino acids. The germline gives CDR1 SGDLS, CDR2 YYNGEE. In DNA, the CDR3 is TGTGCCAGCAGCGTAGCTACAGGACAGGGCTACGAGCAGTACTTC. It yields the protein CASSVATGQGYEQYF.

The chain recombines TRBV6-5 with TRBJ1-2, with D perhaps matching TRBD1 (5 bases). CDR1 MNHEY and CDR2 SVGAGI come from the germline V gene. The CDR3 sequence is 15 residues long. Trimming shortened V by 6 bases and J by 2 bases, and 16 bases separated the two germline ends. Here the CDR3 DNA reads TGTGCCAGCAGATCCCCGGGGGGAGCCAACTATGGCTACACCTTC. This codes for CASRSPGGANYGYTF.

The chain recombines TRBV6-2 or TRBV6-3 with TRBJ1-2; TRBD1 aligns across 8 bases. V lost 7 bases and J lost 6; bases outside the gene matches: 7. The CDR3 contains 13 residues. Germline V gene data show CDR1 as MNHEY and CDR2 as SVGEGT. The CDR3 is CASNPTGVDGYTF. The CDR3 DNA is TGTGCCAGCAACCCGACAGGGGTGGATGGCTACACCTTC.

This rearrangement joins TRBV5-1 to TRBJ1-2; D is perhaps TRBD1 (5 bases). The CDR3 length is 15 residues. With 4 bases removed from V and 3 bases from J, the gap between germline ends came to 16 bases. Germline lookup yields CDR1 SGHRS and CDR2 YFSETQ. CDR3 in amino acids: CASSGEGRGHYGYTF. CDR3 nucleotide sequence: TGCGCCAGCAGCGGAGAGGGTCGGGGCCACTATGGCTACACCTTC. Supplemented by reference TRBV5-1 and TRBJ1-2, the full variable domain reads KAGVTQTPRYLIKTRGQQVTLSCSPISGHRSVSWYQQTPGQGLQFLFEYFSETQRNKGNFPGRFSGRQFSNSRSEMNVSTLELGDSALYLCASSGEGRGHYGYTFGSGTRLTVV.

The V call is TRBV4-2, the J call TRBJ1-1, with unresolved D. Germline CDR1 and CDR2: LGHNA and YNFKEQ. V was clipped by 1 base and J by 3 bases, with 12 bases between them. The CDR3 covers 15 residues. The CDR3 reads CASSQVFFEDTEAFF. CDR3 bases: TGTGCCAGCAGCCAAGTGTTTTTCGAGGACACTGAAGCTTTCTTT.

The chain has TRBV11-3 and TRBJ2-3, with a possible D match to TRBD2 (6 bases). The CDR3 sequence is 14 residues long. V lost 3 bases and J lost 4, with 11 bases in between. The V gene's germline CDR1 is SGHNT and CDR2 YENEEA. The CDR3 loop is CASSLGGVPDTQYF. The CDR3 DNA is TGTGCCAGCAGCTTGGGGGGAGTTCCAGATACGCAGTATTTT.